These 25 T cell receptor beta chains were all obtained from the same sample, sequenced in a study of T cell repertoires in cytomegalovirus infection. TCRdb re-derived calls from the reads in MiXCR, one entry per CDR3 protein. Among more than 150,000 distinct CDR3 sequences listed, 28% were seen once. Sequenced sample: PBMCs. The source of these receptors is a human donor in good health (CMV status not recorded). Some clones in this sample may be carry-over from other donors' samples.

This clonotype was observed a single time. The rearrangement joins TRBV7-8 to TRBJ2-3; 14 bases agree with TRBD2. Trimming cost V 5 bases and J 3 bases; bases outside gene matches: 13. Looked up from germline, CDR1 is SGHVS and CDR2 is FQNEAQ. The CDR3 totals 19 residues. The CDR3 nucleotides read TGTGCCAGCAGCACAGCAGCGACTAGCGGGGGGGTTTGGACAGATACGCAGTATTTT. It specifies CASSTAATSGGVWTDTQYF.

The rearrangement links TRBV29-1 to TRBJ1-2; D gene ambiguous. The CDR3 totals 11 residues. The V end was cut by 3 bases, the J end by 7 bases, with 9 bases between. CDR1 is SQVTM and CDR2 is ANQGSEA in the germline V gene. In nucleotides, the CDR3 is TGCAGCGTTGATGGTCAGCTTGGCTACACCTTC. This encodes CSVDGQLGYTF. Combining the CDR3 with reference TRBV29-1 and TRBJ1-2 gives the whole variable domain SAVISQKPSRDICQRGTSLTIQCQVDSQVTMMFWYRQQPGQSLTLIATANQGSEATYESGFVIDKFPISRPNLTFSTLTVSNMSPEDSSIYLCSVDGQLGYTFGSGTRLTVV.

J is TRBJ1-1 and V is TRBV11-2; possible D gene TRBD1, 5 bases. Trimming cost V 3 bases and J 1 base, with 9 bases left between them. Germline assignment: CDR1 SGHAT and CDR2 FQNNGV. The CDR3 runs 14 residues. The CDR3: CASSFGRENTEAFF. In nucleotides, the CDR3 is TGTGCCAGCAGCTTCGGCAGGGAGAACACTGAAGCTTTCTTT.

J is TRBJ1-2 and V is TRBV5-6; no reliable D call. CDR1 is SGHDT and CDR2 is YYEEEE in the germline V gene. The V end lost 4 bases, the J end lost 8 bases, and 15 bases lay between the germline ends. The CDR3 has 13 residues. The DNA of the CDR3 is TGTGCCAGCAGCACGGCCCGTGAGAGCGGCTACACCTTC. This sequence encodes CASSTARESGYTF.

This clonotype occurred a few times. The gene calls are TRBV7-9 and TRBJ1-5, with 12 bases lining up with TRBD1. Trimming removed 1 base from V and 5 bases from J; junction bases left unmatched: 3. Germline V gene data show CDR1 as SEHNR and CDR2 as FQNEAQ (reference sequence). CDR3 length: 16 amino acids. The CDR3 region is CASSLGDRGLDQPQHF. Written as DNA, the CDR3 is TGTGCCAGCAGCTTAGGGGACAGGGGGCTCGATCAGCCCCAGCATTTT.

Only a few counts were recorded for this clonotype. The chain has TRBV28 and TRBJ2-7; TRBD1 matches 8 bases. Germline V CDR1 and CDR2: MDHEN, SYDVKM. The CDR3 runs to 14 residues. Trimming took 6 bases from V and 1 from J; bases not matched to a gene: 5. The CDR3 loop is CASRGTGLSYEQYF. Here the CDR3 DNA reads TGTGCCAGCAGAGGGACAGGACTATCCTACGAGCAGTACTTC.

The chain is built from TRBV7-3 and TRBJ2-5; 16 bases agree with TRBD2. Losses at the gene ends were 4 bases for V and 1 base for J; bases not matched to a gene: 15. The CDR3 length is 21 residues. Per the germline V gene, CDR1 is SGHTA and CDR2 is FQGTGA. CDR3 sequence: CASSSSPGLAGGPGIQETQYF. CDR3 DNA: TGTGCCAGCAGCTCGTCCCCGGGACTAGCGGGGGGGCCAGGAATCCAAGAGACCCAGTACTTC.

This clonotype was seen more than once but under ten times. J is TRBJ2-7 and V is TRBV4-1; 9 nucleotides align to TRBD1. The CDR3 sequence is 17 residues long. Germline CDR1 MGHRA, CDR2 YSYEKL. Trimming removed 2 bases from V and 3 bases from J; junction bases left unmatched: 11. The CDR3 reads CASSQPTQGARGYEQYF. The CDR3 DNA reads TGCGCCAGCAGCCAACCGACACAGGGGGCGCGCGGCTACGAGCAGTACTTC.

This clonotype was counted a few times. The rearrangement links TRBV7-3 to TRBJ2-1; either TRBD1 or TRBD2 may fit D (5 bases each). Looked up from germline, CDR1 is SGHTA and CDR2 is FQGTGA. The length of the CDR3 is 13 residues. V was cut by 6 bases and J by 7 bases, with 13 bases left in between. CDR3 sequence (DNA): TGTGCCAGCAGTCTGGGGGACGTGAATGAGCAGTTCTTC. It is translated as CASSLGDVNEQFF.

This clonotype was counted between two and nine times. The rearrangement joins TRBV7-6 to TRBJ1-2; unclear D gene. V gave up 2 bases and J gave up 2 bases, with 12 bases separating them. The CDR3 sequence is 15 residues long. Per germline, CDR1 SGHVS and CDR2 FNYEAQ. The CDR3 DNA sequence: TGTGCCAGCAGCTTATTGCCGGAGCCCAACTATGGCTACACCTTC. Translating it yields CASSLLPEPNYGYTF.

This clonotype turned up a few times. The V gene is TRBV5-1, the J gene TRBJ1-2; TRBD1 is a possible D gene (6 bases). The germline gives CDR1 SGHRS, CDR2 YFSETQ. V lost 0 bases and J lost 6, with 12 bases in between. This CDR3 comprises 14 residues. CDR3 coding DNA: TGCGCCAGCAGCTTGGAAATAACAGGGAATGGCTACACCTTC. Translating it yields CASSLEITGNGYTF.

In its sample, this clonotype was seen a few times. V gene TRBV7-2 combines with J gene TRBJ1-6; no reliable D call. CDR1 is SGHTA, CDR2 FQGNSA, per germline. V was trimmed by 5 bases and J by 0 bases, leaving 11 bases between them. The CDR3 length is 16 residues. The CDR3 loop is CASSLSLSSYNSPLHF. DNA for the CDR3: TGTGCCAGCAGCCTATCATTAAGCTCCTATAATTCACCCCTCCACTTT.

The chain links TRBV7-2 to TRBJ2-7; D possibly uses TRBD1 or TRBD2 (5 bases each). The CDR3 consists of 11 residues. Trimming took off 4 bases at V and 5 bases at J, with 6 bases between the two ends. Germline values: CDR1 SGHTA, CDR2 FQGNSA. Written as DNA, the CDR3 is TGTGCCAGCAGCTGGGACGACGAGCAGTACTTC. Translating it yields CASSWDDEQYF.

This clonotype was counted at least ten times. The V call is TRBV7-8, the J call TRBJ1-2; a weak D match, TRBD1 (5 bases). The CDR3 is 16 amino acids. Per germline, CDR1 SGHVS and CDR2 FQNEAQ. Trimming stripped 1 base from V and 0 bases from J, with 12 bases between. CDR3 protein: CASSLGRALANYGYTF. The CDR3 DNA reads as TGTGCCAGCAGCTTAGGCAGGGCTCTAGCTAACTATGGCTACACCTTC.

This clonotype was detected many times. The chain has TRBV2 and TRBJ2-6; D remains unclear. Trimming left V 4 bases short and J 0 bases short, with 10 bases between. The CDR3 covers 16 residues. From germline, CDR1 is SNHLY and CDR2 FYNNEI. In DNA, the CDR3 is TGTGCCAGCAGTGTGGACGTGAACTCTGGGGCCAACGTCCTGACTTTC. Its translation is CASSVDVNSGANVLTF.

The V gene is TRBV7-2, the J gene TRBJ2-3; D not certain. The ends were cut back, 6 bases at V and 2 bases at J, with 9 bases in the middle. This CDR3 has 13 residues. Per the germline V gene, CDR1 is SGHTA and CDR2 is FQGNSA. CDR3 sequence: CASSALVTDTQYF. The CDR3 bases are TGTGCCAGCAGTGCATTGGTCACAGATACGCAGTATTTT.

The DNA for the CDR3 is TGTGCCAGCAGTTACTCTATCCGCTCTAGCACAGATACGCAGTATTTT. Protein product: CASSYSIRSSTDTQYF. The rearrangement joins TRBV6-2 or TRBV6-3 to TRBJ2-3; D gene uncertain. V was shortened by 0 bases and J by 0 bases, with 10 bases between the two germline ends. The CDR3 extends over 16 amino acids. Germline V CDR1 and CDR2: MNHEY, SVGEGT.

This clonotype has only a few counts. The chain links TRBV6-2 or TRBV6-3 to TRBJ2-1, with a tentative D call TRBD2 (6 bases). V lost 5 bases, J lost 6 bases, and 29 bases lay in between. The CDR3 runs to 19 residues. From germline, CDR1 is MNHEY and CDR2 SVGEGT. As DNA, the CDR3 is TGTGCCAGCAGTGATTACTCGAGCGGGTTGACGCGGGGAGTCAATGAGCAGTTCTTC. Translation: CASSDYSSGLTRGVNEQFF.

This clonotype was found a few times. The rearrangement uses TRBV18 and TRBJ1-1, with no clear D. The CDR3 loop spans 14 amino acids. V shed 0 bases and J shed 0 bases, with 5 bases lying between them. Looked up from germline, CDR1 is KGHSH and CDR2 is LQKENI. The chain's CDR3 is CASSPPTVNTEAFF. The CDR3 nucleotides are TGTGCCAGCTCACCACCTACGGTGAACACTGAAGCTTTCTTT. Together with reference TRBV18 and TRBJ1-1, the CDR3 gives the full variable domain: NAGVMQNPRHLVRRRGQEARLRCSPMKGHSHVYWYRQLPEEGLKFMVYLQKENIIDESGMPKERFSAEFPKEGPSILRIQQVVRGDSAAYFCASSPPTVNTEAFFGQGTRLTVV.

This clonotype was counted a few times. The CDR3 is CASSLRGTDYGYTF. In DNA form, the CDR3 reads TGTGCCAGCAGTTTACGCGGGACAGATTATGGCTACACCTTC. The V and J genes are TRBV12-3 or TRBV12-4 and TRBJ1-2, with 7 bases that match TRBD1. V lost 2 bases and J lost 5; bases outside the gene matches: 5. This CDR3 contains 14 residues.

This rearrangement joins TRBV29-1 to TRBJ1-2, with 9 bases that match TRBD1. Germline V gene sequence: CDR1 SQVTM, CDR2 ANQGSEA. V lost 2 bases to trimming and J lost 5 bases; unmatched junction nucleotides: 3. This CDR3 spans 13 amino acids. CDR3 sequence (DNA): TGCAGCGTTGAATTAGACAGGGGGTATGGCTACACCTTC. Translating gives CSVELDRGYGYTF.

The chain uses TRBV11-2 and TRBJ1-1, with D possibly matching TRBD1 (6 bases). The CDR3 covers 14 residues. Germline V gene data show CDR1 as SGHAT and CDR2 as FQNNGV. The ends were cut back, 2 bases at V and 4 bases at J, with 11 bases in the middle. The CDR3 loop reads CASSLQGTFTEAFF. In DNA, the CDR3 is TGTGCCAGCAGCTTACAAGGGACATTCACTGAAGCTTTCTTT.

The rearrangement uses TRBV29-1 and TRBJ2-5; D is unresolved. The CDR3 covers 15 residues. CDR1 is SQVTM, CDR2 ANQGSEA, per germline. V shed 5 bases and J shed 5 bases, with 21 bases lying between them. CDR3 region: CSVRGRVPDWETQYF. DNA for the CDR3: TGCAGCGTTAGAGGACGGGTACCGGATTGGGAGACCCAGTACTTC. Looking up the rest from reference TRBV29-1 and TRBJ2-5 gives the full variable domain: SAVISQKPSRDICQRGTSLTIQCQVDSQVTMMFWYRQQPGQSLTLIATANQGSEATYESGFVIDKFPISRPNLTFSTLTVSNMSPEDSSIYLCSVRGRVPDWETQYFGPGTRLLVL.

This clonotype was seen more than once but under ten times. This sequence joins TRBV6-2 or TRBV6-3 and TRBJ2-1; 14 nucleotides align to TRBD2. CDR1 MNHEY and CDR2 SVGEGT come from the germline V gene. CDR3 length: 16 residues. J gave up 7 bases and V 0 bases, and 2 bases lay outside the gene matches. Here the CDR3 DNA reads TGTGCCAGCAGTTACTCGACTAGCGGGGGGGTAAATGAGCAGTTCTTC. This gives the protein CASSYSTSGGVNEQFF.

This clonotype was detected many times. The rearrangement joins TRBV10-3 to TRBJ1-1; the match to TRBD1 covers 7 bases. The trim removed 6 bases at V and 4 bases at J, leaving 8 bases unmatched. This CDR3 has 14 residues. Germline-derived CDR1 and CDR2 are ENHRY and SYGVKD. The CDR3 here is CAIREDREGTEAFF. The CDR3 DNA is TGTGCCATCAGGGAAGACAGGGAGGGCACTGAAGCTTTCTTT.